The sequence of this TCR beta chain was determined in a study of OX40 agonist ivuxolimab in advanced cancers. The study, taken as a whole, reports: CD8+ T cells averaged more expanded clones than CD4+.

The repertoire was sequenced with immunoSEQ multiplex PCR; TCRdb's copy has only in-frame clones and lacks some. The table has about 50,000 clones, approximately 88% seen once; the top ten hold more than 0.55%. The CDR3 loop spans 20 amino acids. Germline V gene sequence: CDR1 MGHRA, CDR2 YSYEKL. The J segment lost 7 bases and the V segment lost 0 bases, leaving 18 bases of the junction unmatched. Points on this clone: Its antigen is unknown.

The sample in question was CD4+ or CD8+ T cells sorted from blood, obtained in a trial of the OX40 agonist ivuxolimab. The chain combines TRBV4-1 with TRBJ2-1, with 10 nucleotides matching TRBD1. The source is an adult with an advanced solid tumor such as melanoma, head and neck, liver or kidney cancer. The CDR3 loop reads CASSQEEVGRPGQGKNEQFF. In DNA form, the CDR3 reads TGCGCCAGCAGCCAAGAGGAAGTCGGAAGGCCGGGACAGGGGAAGAATGAGCAGTTCTTC.